The entry that follows covers one TCR beta chain sequence. Its antigen remains unidentified. The sample holds other DNA sequences that translate to the same CDR3. V lost 3 bases, J lost 1 base, and 7 bases lay in between. The germline V gene has CDR1 MGHRA and CDR2 YSYEKL. The CDR3 sequence is 14 residues long. Generated by immunoSEQ multiplex PCR, the TCRdb table keeps only in-frame clones and is missing some. In the table there are about 140,000 clones, over 90% of which are singletons. The data are from a study of T cell responses to AZD1222 COVID-19 vaccine. Overall study results and limits: Seropositivity was recorded at baseline in only 5 or 6 AZD1222 recipients. Increases in Spike-specific TCR breadth and depth were seen after two AZD1222 doses.

Sequencing was performed on peripheral blood, taken on day 0 of AZD1222 vaccination. The chain combines TRBV4-1 with TRBJ1-5; TRBD1 might be the D (5 bases). The origin of this receptor is an adult in good health. CDR3 amino acids: CASSQGGSNQPQHF. The CDR3 nucleotides are TGCGCCAGCAGCCAGGGGGGGAGCAATCAGCCCCAGCATTTT.